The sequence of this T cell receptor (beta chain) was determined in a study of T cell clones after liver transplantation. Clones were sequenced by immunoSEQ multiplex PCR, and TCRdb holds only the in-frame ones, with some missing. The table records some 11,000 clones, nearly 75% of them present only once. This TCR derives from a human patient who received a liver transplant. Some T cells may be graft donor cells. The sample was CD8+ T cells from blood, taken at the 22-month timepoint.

The CDR3 spells CASSLQRGAGGYTF. The CDR3 coding sequence is TGTGCCAGCAGCCTACAGCGGGGGGCGGGTGGCTACACCTTC. The V gene is TRBV11-2, the J gene TRBJ1-2; D is possibly TRBD1 (6 bases). The CDR3 consists of 14 residues. The germline V gene has CDR1 SGHAT and CDR2 FQNNGV. Trimming removed 5 bases at V and 7 bases at J, with 17 bases between.